The next 32 T cell receptor beta chains were all read from a single sample in a study of T cell responses to AZD1222 COVID-19 vaccine. Generated by immunoSEQ multiplex PCR, the TCRdb table keeps only in-frame clones and is missing some. This sample's clone table lists 150,000 or so clones. The material sequenced was peripheral blood. The receptors derive from an adult in good health.

The rearrangement joins TRBV18 to TRBJ1-5, with TRBD1 matching 10 bases. The length of the CDR3 is 14 residues. Germline V lookup: CDR1 KGHSH, CDR2 LQKENI. J gave up 11 bases and V 4 bases, and 8 bases lay outside the gene matches. The DNA for the CDR3 is TGTGCCAGCTCACAATCGGGACAGGGGAGCGCCCAGCATTTT. Translating it yields CASSQSGQGSAQHF.

The chain carries TRBV6-4 and TRBJ2-1; D remains unclear. The CDR3 length is 13 residues. Germline CDR1 and CDR2: MRHNA and SNTAGT. Trimming stripped 6 bases from V and 3 bases from J, with 9 bases between. CDR3 bases: TGTGCCAGCAGCCCCGATTTCTACAATGAGCAGTTCTTC. Translation gives CASSPDFYNEQFF.

This rearrangement joins TRBV28 to TRBJ1-4; D may be TRBD1 (5 bases). Trimming pared 2 bases from V and 0 bases from J, leaving 7 bases between. CDR1 and CDR2 from the germline V gene are MDHEN and SYDVKM. The CDR3 has 15 residues. CDR3 bases: TGTGCCAGCAGTTTACAGGGTGCAACTAATGAAAAACTGTTTTTT. Protein sequence: CASSLQGATNEKLFF.

This chain links TRBV7-2 with TRBJ2-6; 8 nucleotides line up with TRBD2. The CDR3 sequence is 18 residues long. Per germline, CDR1 SGHTA and CDR2 FQGNSA. The junction had 7 bases not matched to a gene; V was cut back by 3 bases and J by 0 bases. The chain's CDR3 is CASSLNSGAHSGANVLTF. DNA for the CDR3: TGTGCCAGCAGCTTGAATAGCGGGGCTCACTCTGGGGCCAACGTCCTGACTTTC.

The J gene is TRBJ2-7, the V gene TRBV15; D call uncertain. Germline values: CDR1 LNHNV, CDR2 YYDKDF (reference sequence). The CDR3 consists of 15 residues. Deletions cut 0 bases from V and 1 base from J, with 10 bases between. CDR3 sequence (DNA): TGTGCCACCAGCAGAGATGTAAGAACGTCCTACGAGCAGTACTTC. The encoded protein is CATSRDVRTSYEQYF.

The chain couples TRBV5-1 to TRBJ2-3; D not resolved. V dropped 5 bases and J dropped 5 bases, with 9 bases sitting between them. Germline V gene sequence: CDR1 SGHRS, CDR2 YFSETQ. This CDR3 region has 12 residues. The CDR3 DNA reads as TGCGCCAGCAGTAGCACCTTAGATACGCAGTATTTT. This codes for CASSSTLDTQYF.

The J gene is TRBJ1-2, the V gene TRBV19; D is ambiguous. V shed 6 bases and J shed 6 bases, with 5 bases lying between them. This CDR3 has 10 residues. Germline V gene data show CDR1 as LNHDA and CDR2 as SQIVND (reference sequence). The chain's CDR3 is CASSWNGYTF. The DNA of the CDR3 is TGTGCCAGTAGCTGGAATGGCTACACCTTC.

The chain recombines TRBV6-6 with TRBJ2-7; D is perhaps TRBD1 or TRBD2 (5 bases each). The CDR3 loop spans 14 amino acids. The ends were cut back, 4 bases at V and 3 bases at J, with 13 bases in the middle. CDR1 is MNHNY, CDR2 SVGAGI, per germline (reference sequence). In nucleotides, the CDR3 is TGTGCCAGCAGTTCTGGGACCACTTACTACGAGCAGTACTTC. Amino acid sequence: CASSSGTTYYEQYF.

The CDR3 sequence: CASSLAFRRGIPDTQYF. CDR3 in DNA: TGTGCCAGCAGCTTAGCATTTCGGCGGGGGATACCGGATACGCAGTATTTT. The chain couples TRBV7-6 to TRBJ2-3; TRBD2 matches 7 bases. The V gene's germline CDR1 is SGHVS and CDR2 FNYEAQ. Unmatched junction bases numbered 12, after V lost 0 bases and J lost 6 bases. The CDR3 extends over 17 amino acids.

The chain joins TRBV3-1 (or the pseudogene TRBV3-2) to TRBJ1-2; TRBD1 might be the D (5 bases). Germline CDR1 LGHDT, CDR2 YNNKEL (reference sequence). V lost 0 bases and J 2 bases, leaving 13 bases between the germline ends. The CDR3 length is 16 residues. The CDR3 region is CASSQEAGPSNYGYTF. CDR3 in DNA: TGTGCCAGCAGCCAAGAGGCGGGGCCCTCGAACTATGGCTACACCTTC.

About this clone itself: This same CDR3 is encoded by further DNA sequences in the sample. This chain joins TRBV30 and TRBJ2-2; TRBD2 might be the D (5 bases). CDR1 and CDR2 from the germline V gene are GTSNPN and SVGIG (reference sequence). This CDR3 region has 12 residues. Trimming shortened V by 2 bases and J by 5 bases, and 6 bases separated the two germline ends. In DNA form, the CDR3 reads TGTGCCTGGAGTCGGGGTACCGGGGAGCTGTTTTTT. Translated: CAWSRGTGELFF.

This chain links TRBV3-1 (or the pseudogene TRBV3-2) with TRBJ1-6; TRBD1 agrees at 7 bases. Germline CDR1 LGHDT, CDR2 YNNKEL (reference sequence). The V and J ends lost 5 bases and 0 bases, in that order; junction bases with no gene match: 7. CDR3 length equals 17 residues. The CDR3 sequence is CASSTGTDDSYNSPLHF. Here the CDR3 DNA reads TGTGCCAGCAGCACCGGGACAGATGACTCCTATAATTCACCCCTCCACTTT.

This chain connects TRBV18 to TRBJ1-6; D uncertain. Trimming removed 2 bases from V and 6 bases from J, with 11 bases in between. This CDR3 comprises 15 residues. Germline values: CDR1 KGHSH, CDR2 LQKENI. The DNA for the CDR3 is TGTGCCAGCTCACCAAGAGGACCAGCTAATTCACCCCTCCACTTT. Encoded protein: CASSPRGPANSPLHF.

The V gene is TRBV5-5, the J gene TRBJ2-5; no reliable D call. The germline gives CDR1 SGHKS, CDR2 YYEKEE (reference sequence). There are 15 residues in the CDR3. The ends were cut back, 2 bases at V and 5 bases at J, with 16 bases in the middle. The CDR3 is CASSFPGDWAETQYF. Here the CDR3 DNA reads TGTGCCAGCAGCTTCCCAGGCGACTGGGCGGAGACCCAGTACTTC.

The V gene is TRBV3-1 (or the pseudogene TRBV3-2), the J gene TRBJ1-6; 7 bases align to TRBD1. The CDR3 totals 14 residues. V trimming: 7 bases; J trimming: 9 bases; junction bases outside the gene matches: 9. The germline gives CDR1 LGHDT, CDR2 YNNKEL (reference sequence). In DNA, the CDR3 is TGTGCCAGCACCACAGGGGTCGGGGGTTCACCCCTCCACTTT. This translates into CASTTGVGGSPLHF.

The CDR3: CASSRPGQKKLNTEAFF. In nucleotides, the CDR3 is TGTGCCAGCAGCCGCCCGGGACAGAAAAAATTGAACACTGAAGCTTTCTTT. The chain recombines TRBV4-2 with TRBJ1-1; 7 nucleotides align to TRBD1. Losses at the gene ends were 4 bases for V and 0 bases for J; bases not matched to a gene: 11. The CDR3 consists of 17 residues. Germline lookup yields CDR1 LGHNA and CDR2 YNFKEQ.

The J gene is TRBJ2-2, the V gene TRBV5-6; tentatively, D is TRBD2 (5 bases). The V end lost 3 bases, the J end lost 0 bases, and 12 bases lay between the germline ends. Germline-derived CDR1 and CDR2 are SGHDT and YYEEEE. This CDR3 has 16 residues. This CDR3 is CASSSRGYTNTGELFF. DNA for the CDR3: TGTGCCAGCAGCTCTCGGGGATATACGAACACCGGGGAGCTGTTTTTT.

The chain couples TRBV2 to TRBJ2-4; maybe TRBD1 (6 bases). The CDR3 has 15 amino acids. Trimming left V 6 bases short and J 5 bases short, with 17 bases between. Germline V lookup: CDR1 SNHLY, CDR2 FYNNEI. This chain's CDR3 is CASSDPGVVENIQYF. The CDR3 DNA reads as TGTGCCAGCAGCGATCCAGGGGTGGTTGAAAACATTCAGTACTTC.

V is TRBV7-2 and J is TRBJ2-7; no definite D call. Trimming took 0 bases from V and 2 from J, leaving 8 bases between them. This CDR3 is built from 14 residues. The germline V gene has CDR1 SGHTA and CDR2 FQGNSA. The CDR3 DNA reads as TGTGCCAGCAGCTTAGCGTTAGAAACCTACGAGCAGTACTTC. This sequence encodes CASSLALETYEQYF.

V is TRBV19 and J is TRBJ1-5; D call uncertain. Germline V gene lookup returns CDR1 LNHDA and CDR2 SQIVND (reference sequence). V was clipped by 1 base and J by 6 bases, with 4 bases between them. CDR3 length: 12 residues. CDR3 in DNA: TGTGCCAGTAGTATAGGGGCTCAGCCCCAGCATTTT. Protein sequence: CASSIGAQPQHF.

The chain has TRBV5-1 and TRBJ2-3; 7 nucleotides line up with TRBD2. The CDR3 extends over 15 amino acids. After removal of 5 bases from V and 4 bases from J, the junction contained 10 bases not matched to a gene. Looked up from germline, CDR1 is SGHRS and CDR2 is YFSETQ. The CDR3 nucleotides are TGCGCCAGCAGTCGGACATCTGGGGGGGCAGATACGCAGTATTTT. It translates to CASSRTSGGADTQYF.

V and J are TRBV4-1 and TRBJ1-2; 7 bases map to TRBD1. This CDR3 contains 15 residues. Germline assignment: CDR1 MGHRA and CDR2 YSYEKL. Trimming at V came to 3 bases and at J to 7 bases, leaving 11 bases not matched to a gene. As DNA, the CDR3 is TGCGCCAGCAGCCATCCGAAAGGGGGCGAAGGTGGCTACACCTTC. As protein: CASSHPKGGEGGYTF.

This chain connects TRBV5-6 to TRBJ1-2; possible D gene TRBD1, 5 bases. Germline V gene lookup returns CDR1 SGHDT and CDR2 YYEEEE. The CDR3 loop spans 14 amino acids. V lost 1 base and J 2 bases, leaving 9 bases between the germline ends. CDR3: CASSLTGRNYGYTF. CDR3 in DNA: TGTGCCAGCAGCTTGACAGGTCGGAACTATGGCTACACCTTC.

The V call is TRBV7-6, the J call TRBJ2-3; 13 bases agree with TRBD2. CDR1 SGHVS and CDR2 FNYEAQ come from the germline V gene. The CDR3 consists of 18 residues. With 2 bases clipped from V and 0 bases from J, the junction kept 5 bases outside the gene matches. The CDR3 DNA sequence: TGTGCCAGCAGCTTATTACTAGCGGGGGGGATGAGCACAGATACGCAGTATTTT. This gives the protein CASSLLLAGGMSTDTQYF.

The rearrangement uses TRBV7-8 and TRBJ1-4, with 7 bases matching TRBD1. Looked up from germline, CDR1 is SGHVS and CDR2 is FQNEAQ. The trim removed 5 bases at V and 7 bases at J, leaving 4 bases unmatched. CDR3 size: 13 residues. The chain's CDR3 is CASSRQGGEKLFF. The CDR3 DNA sequence: TGTGCCAGCAGCCGACAGGGAGGTGAAAAACTGTTTTTT.

V is TRBV3-1 (or the pseudogene TRBV3-2) and J is TRBJ2-7; D might be TRBD1 or TRBD2, each matching 5 bases. Looked up from germline, CDR1 is LGHDT and CDR2 is YNNKEL (reference sequence). Trimming cost V 3 bases and J 6 bases, with 12 bases left between them. This CDR3 is built from 13 residues. CDR3 in DNA: TGTGCCAGCAGCCACGGGACGGCGGGCGAGCAGTACTTC. This gives the protein CASSHGTAGEQYF.

The genes are TRBV3-1 (or the pseudogene TRBV3-2) and TRBJ2-5; D remains ambiguous. Germline loops: CDR1 LGHDT, CDR2 YNNKEL (reference sequence). Trimming removed 2 bases from V and 4 bases from J, with 14 bases in between. The CDR3 sequence is 15 residues long. The CDR3 DNA reads TGTGCCAGCAGCCAAACGGATGAGTTGGGAGAGACCCAGTACTTC. Residues: CASSQTDELGETQYF.

The chain carries TRBV13 and TRBJ2-7; D uncertain. Germline CDR1 is PRHDT and CDR2 is FYEKMQ (reference sequence). V lost 4 bases to trimming and J lost 4 bases, with 11 bases between them. The CDR3 spans 13 residues. The DNA of the CDR3 is TGTGCCAGCAGCTCCGTTACAAATTACGAGCAGTACTTC. Protein: CASSSVTNYEQYF.

The chain links TRBV28 to TRBJ2-1; TRBD1 is a possible D gene (6 bases). CDR1 and CDR2 (germline): MDHEN, SYDVKM. This CDR3 has 13 amino acids. Trimming shortened V by 8 bases and J by 4 bases, and 12 bases separated the two germline ends. The CDR3 reads CASFRDTYNEQFF. In DNA, the CDR3 is TGTGCCAGCTTCCGGGACACGTACAATGAGCAGTTCTTC.

This chain links TRBV4-2 with TRBJ2-3; D tentatively reads TRBD1 or TRBD2 (6 bases each). V was cut by 0 bases and J by 4 bases, with 17 bases left in between. This CDR3 is built from 17 residues. Germline V lookup: CDR1 LGHNA, CDR2 YNFKEQ. The CDR3 loop is CASSQDLGGQRADTQYF. The CDR3 DNA reads as TGTGCCAGCAGCCAAGATTTAGGGGGGCAACGGGCAGATACGCAGTATTTT.

The CDR3 sequence: CASSDGLGNTIYF. The CDR3 coding sequence is TGTGCCAGCAGCGACGGACTCGGAAACACCATATATTTT. This sequence joins TRBV7-9 and TRBJ1-3; D not resolved. The germline gives CDR1 SEHNR, CDR2 FQNEAQ (reference sequence). The length of the CDR3 is 13 residues. Deletions cut 5 bases from V and 4 bases from J, with 9 bases between.

The chain recombines TRBV5-1 with TRBJ1-6; D not certain. Looked up from germline, CDR1 is SGHRS and CDR2 is YFSETQ. There are 16 residues in the CDR3. V was cut by 0 bases and J by 2 bases, with 9 bases left in between. CDR3 coding DNA: TGCGCCAGCAGCTTGGACGGCGGACCCTATAATTCACCCCTCCACTTT. As protein: CASSLDGGPYNSPLHF.